In this sample, the clone carrying this T cell receptor beta chain turned up a few times. The sample comes from a study of control samples from healthy donors and cancer patients. Only in-frame clones appear in the TCRdb table, and some are missing; sequencing was by immunoSEQ multiplex PCR. The table has approximately 70,000 clones, over 75% seen once. The CDR3 totals 14 residues. The germline V gene has CDR1 LGHNA and CDR2 YNFKEQ. V was clipped by 0 bases and J by 4 bases, with 9 bases between them. This clonotype originated in a man aged 50 or older in good health. Material: blood. The rearrangement links TRBV4-2 to TRBJ1-1; tentative D call: TRBD1 (5 bases). The CDR3 here is CASSQDFRGTEAFF. CDR3 DNA sequence: TGTGCCAGCAGCCAAGACTTTAGGGGCACTGAAGCTTTCTTT.